These T cell receptor beta chains were read from a single sample in a study of blood T cell repertoires in COVID-19. Generated by immunoSEQ multiplex PCR, the TCRdb table keeps only in-frame clones and is missing some. Of about 280,000 clones in the sample, 65% to 90% were seen once. The sequencing sample was made of peripheral blood. The receptors shown here come from a man aged 50 to 59 with active or convalescent COVID-19. Each CDR3 is given with its conserved first and last residue. The D gene is left open where the match is weak. Expanded clones are given a class, and other clones once, few, many or no size at all.

cdr3_length d_call j_call clone_size v_call cdr3_aa cdr3_nt
18 TRBD1 TRBJ1-4 . TRBV3-1/TRBV3-2 CASSQTWTGGKPNEKLFF TGTGCCAGCAGCCAAACGTGGACAGGGGGGAAGCCTAATGAAAAACTGTTTTTT
13 . TRBJ2-1 once TRBV6-5 CASGGGLNNEQFF TGTGCCAGCGGCGGTGGCTTGAACAATGAGCAGTTCTTC
17 . TRBJ1-6 . TRBV30 CAWSVGPGQGMDSPLHF TGTGCCTGGAGTGTAGGGCCGGGGCAGGGGATGGATTCACCCCTCCACTTT
15 TRBD1 TRBJ2-7 . TRBV15 CATSRGGQGAYEQYF TGTGCCACCAGCAGAGGCGGACAGGGGGCTTACGAGCAGTACTTC
16 TRBD2 TRBJ2-2 . TRBV11-1 CASSPGTSKATGELFF TGTGCCAGCAGCCCCGGGACTAGTAAGGCGACCGGGGAGCTGTTTTTT
15 TRBD1 TRBJ1-1 . TRBV18 CASSGQVLGNTEAFF TGTGCCAGCTCAGGACAGGTCCTGGGGAACACTGAAGCTTTCTTT
16 TRBD2 TRBJ2-3 . TRBV9 CASSVAGGGKTDTQYF TGTGCCAGCAGCGTAGCTGGGGGGGGGAAAACAGATACGCAGTATTTT
15 TRBD1 TRBJ1-1 . TRBV18 CASSTTGTGETEAFF TGTGCCAGCTCAACAACCGGGACAGGGGAAACTGAAGCTTTCTTT
16 TRBD1 TRBJ2-7 . TRBV3-1/TRBV3-2 CASSQAGQVAIYEQYF TGTGCCAGCAGCCAAGCTGGACAGGTCGCCATCTACGAGCAGTACTTC
16 TRBD1 TRBJ1-1 . TRBV7-9 CASSFGQGQGAVEAFF TGTGCCAGCAGCTTCGGTCAGGGACAGGGGGCTGTTGAAGCTTTCTTT
19 . TRBJ2-3 . TRBV7-9 CASTPRRGWGLEPADTQYF TGTGCCAGCACCCCCAGGCGGGGCTGGGGTTTGGAACCGGCTGATACGCAGTATTTT
13 . TRBJ2-7 . TRBV28 CASSTYGGYEQYF TGTGCCAGCAGCACATACGGAGGATACGAGCAGTACTTC
16 TRBD2 TRBJ2-5 . TRBV7-8 CASSLGLAGFQETQYF TGTGCCAGCAGCTTAGGTCTAGCGGGTTTCCAAGAGACCCAGTACTTC
14 TRBD2 TRBJ2-1 . TRBV19 CASISSAGGLEQFF TGTGCCAGTATCTCATCGGCGGGAGGCCTTGAGCAGTTCTTC
12 . TRBJ2-7 . TRBV28 CASRPDSYEQYF TGTGCCAGCAGACCCGACAGCTACGAGCAGTACTTC
13 . TRBJ2-7 . TRBV4-3 CASSQDTRYEQYF TGCGCCAGCAGCCAAGACACTCGCTACGAGCAGTACTTC
15 TRBD2 TRBJ2-7 few TRBV5-8 CASSKTSGSYYEQYF TGTGCCAGCAGTAAGACTAGCGGAAGCTACTACGAGCAGTACTTC
15 TRBD1 TRBJ2-3 . TRBV7-2 CASSLGQGEIGWQYF TGTGCCAGCAGCCTGGGACAGGGTGAGATTGGTTGGCAGTATTTT
11 . TRBJ1-3 once TRBV30 CAWNRENTIYF TGTGCCTGGAACAGGGAAAACACCATATATTTT
14 . TRBJ1-5 . TRBV12-5 CASGSQGFNQPQHF TGTGCTAGTGGTTCCCAGGGTTTCAATCAGCCCCAGCATTTT
15 TRBD2 TRBJ2-1 . TRBV27 CASSLFTGGPHEQFF TGTGCCAGCAGTTTATTCACGGGAGGGCCGCATGAGCAGTTCTTC
17 . TRBJ1-6 . TRBV19 CASSIPTGGNGVTPLHF TGTGCCAGTAGTATTCCCACTGGGGGGAATGGGGTTACACCCCTCCACTTT